Following are 16 T cell receptor beta chains from one sample sequenced in a study of cytomegalovirus exposure and HLA in healthy donors. PCR primers comprised 60 Vbeta and 13 Jbeta primers. TCRdb's copy holds only in-frame clones and misses some; the assay was immunoSEQ multiplex PCR. The table includes more than 130,000 clones, 73% detected once. Sequenced sample: PBMCs. These receptors were obtained from a human donor in good health.

The genes are TRBV27 and TRBJ2-2; a possible D gene is TRBD1 (6 bases). Germline CDR1 and CDR2: MNHEY and SMNVEV (reference sequence). V lost 5 bases and J lost 0, with 10 bases in between. The CDR3 has 15 residues. CDR3 sequence reads: CASSPRGANTGELFF. The DNA for the CDR3 is TGTGCCAGCAGTCCCAGGGGTGCGAACACCGGGGAGCTGTTTTTT.

The chain carries TRBV5-1 and TRBJ2-7, with D perhaps matching TRBD1 (5 bases). This CDR3 has 14 residues. Germline assignment: CDR1 SGHRS and CDR2 YFSETQ. Between the trimmed V and J ends, which lost 0 bases and 3 bases, there was a span of 10 bases. DNA for the CDR3: TGCGCCAGCAGCTTGGAGGACATCAGCTACGAGCAGTACTTC. Translating it yields CASSLEDISYEQYF.

V gene TRBV6-1 combines with J gene TRBJ1-5, with D tentatively TRBD1 (6 bases). V was cut by 2 bases and J by 6 bases, with 14 bases left in between. The CDR3 contains 15 residues. Germline V gene lookup returns CDR1 MNHNS and CDR2 SASEGT. The CDR3 DNA reads as TGTGCCAGCAGTGAAAGTCGCAGGGGTGGTCAGCCCCAGCATTTT. As protein: CASSESRRGGQPQHF.

The V gene is TRBV9, the J gene TRBJ2-2; D remains unclear. CDR3 length: 12 residues. CDR1 is SGDLS and CDR2 is YYNGEE in the germline V gene. The ends were cut back, 7 bases at V and 1 base at J, with 5 bases in the middle. The CDR3 DNA follows: TGTGCCAGCCGGAGGAACACCGGGGAGCTGTTTTTT. This codes for CASRRNTGELFF.

The rearrangement joins TRBV27 to TRBJ2-5; 8 bases are shared with TRBD2. In germline, CDR1 is MNHEY, CDR2 SMNVEV (reference sequence). The CDR3 loop spans 15 amino acids. Trimming at V came to 0 bases and at J to 5 bases, leaving 5 bases not matched to a gene. Written as DNA, the CDR3 is TGTGCCAGCAGTTTATCCCGACAGCGGGGGGAGACCCAGTACTTC. It specifies CASSLSRQRGETQYF.

V is TRBV6-5 and J is TRBJ2-5, with 8 bases matching TRBD1. Germline V gene sequence: CDR1 MNHEY, CDR2 SVGAGI. The CDR3 has 14 residues. The V segment lost 4 bases and the J segment 4 bases; nucleotides outside the gene matches: 5. CDR3 coding DNA: TGTGCCAGCAGTTGGGGGCAGGGGGCAGAGACCCAGTACTTC. Its protein is CASSWGQGAETQYF.

The rearrangement joins TRBV7-8 to TRBJ2-6; tentatively, D is TRBD1 (6 bases). This CDR3 comprises 19 residues. Trimming pared 1 base from V and 2 bases from J, leaving 18 bases between. Germline CDR1 reads SGHVS; CDR2 reads FQNEAQ. The CDR3 coding sequence is TGTGCCAGCAGCTTAGACAGGGCTCCACTAATTCCTGGGGCCAACGTCCTGACTTTC. Protein sequence: CASSLDRAPLIPGANVLTF.

This clone has more than one count but fewer than ten. The chain has TRBV18 and TRBJ2-5; D is possibly TRBD2 (5 bases). There are 17 residues in the CDR3. V was cut by 0 bases and J by 4 bases, with 18 bases left in between. From germline, CDR1 is KGHSH and CDR2 LQKENI. In nucleotides, the CDR3 is TGTGCCAGCTCACCACCGAGGGCCCCTGGTGTAGGAGAGACCCAGTACTTC. Its protein is CASSPPRAPGVGETQYF.

This clone was counted between two and nine times. This chain links TRBV15 with TRBJ2-7; 7 positions agree with TRBD1. V shed 0 bases and J 6 bases; nucleotides not matched to a gene: 14. CDR3 length: 17 residues. Germline assignment: CDR1 LNHNV and CDR2 YYDKDF (reference sequence). The CDR3 DNA reads TGTGCCACCAGCAGAGACATTACAACCCGTAGACAGGGCGAGCAGTACTTC. This translates into CATSRDITTRRQGEQYF.

The J gene is TRBJ2-3, the V gene TRBV7-3, with D maybe TRBD2 (5 bases). V lost 4 bases and J lost 0, with 8 bases in between. CDR1 is SGHTA and CDR2 is FQGTGA in the germline V gene. The CDR3 consists of 14 residues. CDR3 loop: CASSSTGSTDTQYF. CDR3 DNA sequence: TGTGCCAGCAGCTCCACGGGGAGCACAGATACGCAGTATTTT. Based on the CDR3 plus reference TRBV7-3 and TRBJ2-3, the full variable domain is GAGVSQTPSNKVTEKGKYVELRCDPISGHTALYWYRQSLGQGPEFLIYFQGTGAADDSGLPNDRFFAVRPEGSVSTLKIQRTERGDSAVYLCASSSTGSTDTQYFGPGTRLTVL.

This chain uses TRBV4-2 with TRBJ2-1; 8 positions match TRBD2. From germline, CDR1 is LGHNA and CDR2 YNFKEQ. The CDR3 is 15 amino acids. V was pared by 0 bases and J by 7 bases, with 5 bases of the junction left unmatched. CDR3 in DNA: TGTGCCAGCAGCCAAGAAGCGGGAGAAGGAAATGAGCAGTTCTTC. Amino acids: CASSQEAGEGNEQFF.

V and J are TRBV5-1 and TRBJ2-6; D might be TRBD2 (6 bases). V was shortened by 5 bases and J by 1 base, with 7 bases between the two germline ends. CDR3 length: 14 residues. Germline V gene sequence: CDR1 SGHRS, CDR2 YFSETQ. The CDR3 sequence is CASRRESGANVLTF. CDR3 nucleotide sequence: TGCGCCAGCAGGCGGGAATCTGGGGCCAACGTCCTGACTTTC.

This chain connects TRBV5-5 to TRBJ1-4; no clear D. Deletions cut 5 bases from V and 7 bases from J, with 15 bases between. The CDR3 loop spans 14 amino acids. Germline CDR1 reads SGHKS; CDR2 reads YYEKEE (reference sequence). CDR3 in DNA: TGTGCCAGCAGGGGCCTCAGAGGGAGTGAAAAACTGTTTTTT. Translating gives CASRGLRGSEKLFF. The complete variable domain, with remaining parts taken from reference TRBV5-5 and TRBJ1-4, reads DAGVTQSPTHLIKTRGQQVTLRCSPISGHKSVSWYQQVLGQGPQFIFQYYEKEERGRGNFPDRFSARQFPNYSSELNVNALLLGDSALYLCASRGLRGSEKLFFGSGTQLSVL.

V is TRBV4-1 and J is TRBJ2-3; TRBD2 matches at 9 bases. The length of the CDR3 is 17 residues. With V trimmed by 0 bases and J by 9 bases, 13 bases remained unmatched. Germline V CDR1 and CDR2: MGHRA, YSYEKL. The CDR3 DNA sequence: TGCGCCAGCAGCCAAGATCACTCTGCGGGGGGGCTGGGAACGCAGTATTTT. It translates to CASSQDHSAGGLGTQYF.

This rearrangement joins TRBV4-1 to TRBJ1-1; D is unresolved. Germline CDR1 reads MGHRA; CDR2 reads YSYEKL. Trimming stripped 1 base from V and 2 bases from J, with 14 bases between. The CDR3 runs 16 residues. For the CDR3, the DNA is TGCGCCAGCAGCCAAGGAGGGAGTTCTTATAACACTGAAGCTTTCTTT. Its protein product is CASSQGGSSYNTEAFF.

This chain connects TRBV5-6 to TRBJ2-1, with 8 positions matching TRBD1. Germline V gives CDR1 SGHDT, CDR2 YYEEEE. The ends lost 0 bases at V and 6 bases at J; junction bases unmatched: 2. The CDR3 has 14 amino acids. The CDR3 spells CASSLGQGFNEQFF. CDR3 DNA sequence: TGTGCCAGCAGCTTGGGACAGGGGTTCAATGAGCAGTTCTTC.